This T cell receptor (beta chain) emerged from a study of OX40 agonist ivuxolimab in advanced cancers. The V gene's germline CDR1 is MNHEY and CDR2 SMNVEV (reference sequence). The CDR3 contains 13 residues. V was clipped by 3 bases and J by 0 bases, with 3 bases between them. The assay was immunoSEQ multiplex PCR, and TCRdb's table has in-frame clones only and misses some. The data contain 99,000 or so clones, roughly 94% of them seen just once; the ten biggest clones take up around 0.17%. The sample was CD4+ or CD8+ T cells sorted from blood, taken in a trial of the OX40 agonist ivuxolimab. The receptor's source is an adult with an advanced solid tumor such as melanoma, head and neck, liver or kidney cancer. This rearrangement joins TRBV27 to TRBJ1-5; unclear D gene. CDR3 sequence: CASSFYSNQPQHF. The CDR3 DNA reads TGTGCCAGCAGTTTTTATAGCAATCAGCCCCAGCATTTT.